Listed below are T cell receptor beta chains from one sample, sequenced in a study of T cells after yellow fever vaccination. Each CDR3 protein is one row after TCRdb ran MiXCR on the 5' RACE reads. The sample lists under 25,000 distinct CDR3 sequences, 5.2% occurring once. The sequences come from PBMCs, either bulk or a sorted T-cell subset (CD4+, CD8+, memory, or dextramer-sorted; not recorded which), collected 35 to 50 days after the first yellow fever vaccination. The source is a man younger than 30 who received the YFV17D yellow fever vaccine. The CDR3 runs from the conserved cysteine through the conserved F or W. The D gene is left open where the match is weak. Part of the rows lack a size; the others show once, few, many or a class for expanded clones.

>NA|TRBV7-6|TRBJ2-3|13|medium-sized
CASSLASTDTQYF
>NA|TRBV5-8|TRBJ1-2|14|many
CASGRQDTNYGYTF
>TRBD1|TRBV2|TRBJ2-5|15|many
CASGTGGTTQETQYF
>TRBD1|TRBV28|TRBJ2-7|15|many
CASSSPGQTTYEQYF
>TRBD1|TRBV20-1|TRBJ1-3|19|many
CSARAWGGGGRIDGNTIYF
>NA|TRBV30|TRBJ1-2|13|many
CAWSVQGIYGYTF
>NA|TRBV2|TRBJ2-2|13|many
CASRVREAGELFF
>TRBD2|TRBV10-3|TRBJ2-1|14|many
CAIRRTSGGREQFF
>NA|TRBV7-2|TRBJ2-5|16|many
CASSLNGGASAETQYF
>NA|TRBV5-1|TRBJ2-5|16|many
CASSLVQGRGQETQYF
>NA|TRBV7-9|TRBJ1-1|12|few
CASSPTDPEAFF
>NA|TRBV20-1|TRBJ2-2|14|many
CSARDSSNTGELFF
>NA|TRBV27|TRBJ1-6|16|many
CASSLSPGWYNSPLHF
>TRBD1|TRBV5-6|TRBJ1-2|13|NA
CASSARGRSGYTF
>NA|TRBV20-1|TRBJ1-1|16|many
CSASWWGIRRNTEAFF
>NA|TRBV7-3|TRBJ2-2|12|many
CASSQGSGELFF
>TRBD2|TRBV7-2|TRBJ2-7|15|many
CASSLVVTSGYEQYF
>NA|TRBV19|TRBJ2-6|18|few
CASSIPNGGGPGANVLTF
>TRBD2|TRBV7-6|TRBJ2-3|17|many
CASSSWTSGGITDTQYF
>NA|TRBV29-1|TRBJ1-5|12|many
CSAIWFGGSQHF
>NA|TRBV7-2|TRBJ1-3|16|many
CASSLAVGAGGNTIYF
>NA|TRBV4-3|TRBJ2-7|16|many
CASSQEVPGPAYEQYF
>NA|TRBV20-1|TRBJ2-2|16|NA
CSARGRRIGIAGELFF
>NA|TRBV18|TRBJ2-2|15|many
CASSPRRAFTGELFF
>NA|TRBV10-3|TRBJ2-6|16|many
CAIRPTESSGANVLTF
>NA|TRBV11-2|TRBJ2-2|15|NA
CASSLRGSLTGELFF
>NA|TRBV6-5|TRBJ1-5|14|many
CASSSRGPDQPQHF
>NA|TRBV7-2|TRBJ1-5|13|NA
CASSVDDNQPQHF
>NA|TRBV5-1|TRBJ2-3|13|many
CASSSVGTDTQYF
>TRBD1|TRBV5-4|TRBJ1-1|15|many
CASRRQGARNTEAFF
>NA|TRBV5-4|TRBJ1-2|14|few
CASKLAGTNYGYTF
>TRBD1|TRBV7-3|TRBJ2-1|15|many
CASSPDRSSYNEQFF
>TRBD2|TRBV20-1|TRBJ2-3|15|many
CSMRLAGGGTDTQYF
>TRBD1|TRBV12-3/TRBV12-4|TRBJ1-1|13|many
CASGRTGGLGAFF
>TRBD2|TRBV5-5|TRBJ2-1|15|many
CASSLVGGAYNEQFF
>NA|TRBV28|TRBJ1-2|11|many
CASIQDYGYTF
>NA|TRBV5-1|TRBJ1-1|15|many
CASSLAGVENTEAFF
>TRBD1|TRBV7-7|TRBJ2-1|14|many
CASSLGTGGNEQFF
>TRBD2|TRBV7-7|TRBJ2-1|15|many
CASSLSSGGATEQFF
>NA|TRBV6-4|TRBJ2-2|16|many
CASSVSTQGGTGELFF
>NA|TRBV28|TRBJ1-4|16|many
CASSSPGMGANEKLFF
>TRBD1|TRBV29-1|TRBJ2-1|13|many
CSVFGTGGNEQFF
>NA|TRBV27|TRBJ2-2|17|many
CASSSPETGMGGGELFF
>NA|TRBV6-2/TRBV6-3|TRBJ2-6|15|many
CASSPSSSGANVLTF
>NA|TRBV29-1|TRBJ2-3|14|many
CSVALSVDGDTQYF
>NA|TRBV20-1|TRBJ1-1|15|many
CSARDPRGTVEEAFF
>TRBD1|TRBV7-8|TRBJ2-3|15|NA
CASRLKGGRTDTQYF
>TRBD2|TRBV9|TRBJ2-5|15|many
CASSQGGHRLETQYF
>NA|TRBV10-3|TRBJ1-2|13|many
CAISEGENYGYTF
>TRBD2|TRBV12-3/TRBV12-4|TRBJ2-2|19|few
CASSSPPGLAGGLTGELFF